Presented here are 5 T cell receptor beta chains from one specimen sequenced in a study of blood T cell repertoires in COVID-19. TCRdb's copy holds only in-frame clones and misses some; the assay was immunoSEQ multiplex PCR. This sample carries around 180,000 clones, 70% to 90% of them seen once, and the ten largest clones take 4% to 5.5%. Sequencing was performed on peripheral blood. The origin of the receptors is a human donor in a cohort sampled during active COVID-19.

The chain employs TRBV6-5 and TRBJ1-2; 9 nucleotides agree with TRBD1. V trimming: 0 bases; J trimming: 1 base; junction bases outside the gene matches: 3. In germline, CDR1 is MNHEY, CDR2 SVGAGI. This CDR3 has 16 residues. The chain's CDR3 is CASSYSSTGGNYGYTF. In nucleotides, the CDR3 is TGTGCCAGCAGTTACTCGTCGACAGGGGGTAACTATGGCTACACCTTC.

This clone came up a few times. The CDR3 DNA sequence: TGTGCCAGTAGTATAACTGGAGGGGTGGGTGAAGCTTTCTTT. Protein sequence: CASSITGGVGEAFF. The chain combines TRBV19 with TRBJ1-1, with D possibly being TRBD1 (5 bases). V gave up 2 bases and J gave up 7 bases, with 14 bases separating them. Germline values: CDR1 LNHDA, CDR2 SQIVND (reference sequence). This CDR3 has 14 residues.

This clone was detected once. DNA for the CDR3: TGCGCCAGCAGCTCATTACCAGGGGGCTTCTCCTACAATGAGCAGTTCTTC. Its translation: CASSSLPGGFSYNEQFF. J is TRBJ2-1 and V is TRBV5-1; 8 bases map to TRBD1. Germline CDR1 SGHRS, CDR2 YFSETQ. With V trimmed by 3 bases and J by 0 bases, 8 bases remained unmatched. The CDR3 loop spans 17 amino acids. The variable domain in full, completed from reference TRBV5-1 and TRBJ2-1, reads KAGVTQTPRYLIKTRGQQVTLSCSPISGHRSVSWYQQTPGQGLQFLFEYFSETQRNKGNFPGRFSGRQFSNSRSEMNVSTLELGDSALYLCASSSLPGGFSYNEQFFGPGTRLTVL.

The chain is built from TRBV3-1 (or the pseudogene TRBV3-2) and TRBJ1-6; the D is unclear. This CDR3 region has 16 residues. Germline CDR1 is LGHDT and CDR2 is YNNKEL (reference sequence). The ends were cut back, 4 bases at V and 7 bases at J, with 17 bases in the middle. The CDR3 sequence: CASSPRGVINNSPLHF. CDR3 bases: TGTGCCAGCAGCCCTAGAGGTGTCATTAACAATTCACCCCTCCACTTT.

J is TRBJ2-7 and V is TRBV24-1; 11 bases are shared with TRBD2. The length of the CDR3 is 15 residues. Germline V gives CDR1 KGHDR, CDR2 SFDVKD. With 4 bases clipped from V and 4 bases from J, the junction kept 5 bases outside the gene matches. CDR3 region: CATSDKTSGRYEQYF. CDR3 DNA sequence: TGTGCCACCAGTGACAAAACTAGCGGGAGATACGAGCAGTACTTC.